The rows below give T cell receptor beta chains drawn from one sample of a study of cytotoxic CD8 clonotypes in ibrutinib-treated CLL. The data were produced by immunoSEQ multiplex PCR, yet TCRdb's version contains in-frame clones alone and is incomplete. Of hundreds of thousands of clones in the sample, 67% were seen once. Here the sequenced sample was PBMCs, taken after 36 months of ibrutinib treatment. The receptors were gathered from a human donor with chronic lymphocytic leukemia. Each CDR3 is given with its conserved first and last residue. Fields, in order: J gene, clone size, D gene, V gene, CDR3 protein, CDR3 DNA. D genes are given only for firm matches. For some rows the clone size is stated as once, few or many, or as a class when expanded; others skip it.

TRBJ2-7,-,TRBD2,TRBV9,CASSVAGTSTEQYF,TGTGCCAGCAGCGTAGCAGGGACTAGCACCGAGCAGTACTTC
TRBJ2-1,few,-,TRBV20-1,CSAAQSNEQFF,TGCAGTGCCGCTCAATCCAATGAGCAGTTCTTC
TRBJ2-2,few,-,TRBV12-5,CASGLGTGELFF,TGTGCTAGTGGTTTGGGCACCGGGGAGCTGTTTTTT
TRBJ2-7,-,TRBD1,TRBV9,CASSGSRTGVLYEQYF,TGTGCCAGCAGCGGCTCCCGGACAGGGGTTCTTTACGAGCAGTACTTC
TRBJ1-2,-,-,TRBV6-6,CASSPRWDPYGYTF,TGTGCCAGCAGTCCCCGGTGGGACCCCTATGGCTACACCTTC
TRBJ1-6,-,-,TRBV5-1,CASRHYISGSPLHF,TGCGCCAGCAGACATTACATCAGTGGTTCACCCCTCCACTTT
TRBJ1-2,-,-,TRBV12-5,CASGLFRGPYGYTF,TGTGCTAGTGGTTTGTTCAGGGGTCCCTATGGCTACACCTTC
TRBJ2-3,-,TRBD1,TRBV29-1,CSALDRSSTDTQYF,TGCAGCGCCCTGGACAGGTCTAGCACAGATACGCAGTATTTT
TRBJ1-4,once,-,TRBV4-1,CASSQESKVPLSEKLFF,TGCGCCAGCAGCCAAGAATCGAAGGTTCCTCTGTCTGAAAAACTGTTTTTT
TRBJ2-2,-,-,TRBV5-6,CASSLRGHTGELFF,TGTGCCAGCAGCTTGCGCGGACACACCGGGGAGCTGTTTTTT
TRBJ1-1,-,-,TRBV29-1,CSPWGGKQNTEAFF,TGCAGCCCTTGGGGGGGAAAACAGAACACTGAAGCTTTCTTT
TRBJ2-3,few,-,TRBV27,CASSYGADTQYF,TGTGCCAGCAGTTACGGGGCAGATACGCAGTATTTT
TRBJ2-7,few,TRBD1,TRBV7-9,CASGGQGASYEQYF,TGTGCCAGCGGGGGACAGGGGGCCTCCTACGAGCAGTACTTC
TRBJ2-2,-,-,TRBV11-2,CASSLRALYTGELFF,TGTGCCAGCAGCTTAAGGGCCCTATACACCGGGGAGCTGTTTTTT
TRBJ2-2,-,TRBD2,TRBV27,CASSFAAGVFTGELFF,TGTGCCAGCAGTTTTGCAGCGGGAGTTTTCACCGGGGAGCTGTTTTTT
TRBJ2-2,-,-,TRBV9,CASSDWVQGDTGELFF,TGTGCCAGCAGCGATTGGGTTCAGGGTGACACCGGGGAGCTGTTTTTT
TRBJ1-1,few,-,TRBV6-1,CASSGGRNTEAFF,TGTGCCAGCAGTGGGGGGCGTAACACTGAAGCTTTCTTT
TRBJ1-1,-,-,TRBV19,CASSIVSNTEAFF,TGTGCCAGTAGTATAGTATCTAACACTGAAGCTTTCTTT
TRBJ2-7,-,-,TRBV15,CATSRDWVGEQYF,TGTGCCACCAGCAGAGATTGGGTGGGTGAGCAGTACTTC
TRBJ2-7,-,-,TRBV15,CATSRVGKPGAYEQYF,TGTGCCACCAGCAGAGTCGGGAAACCGGGGGCCTACGAGCAGTACTTC
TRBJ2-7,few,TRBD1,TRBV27,CASSYWTGDEQYF,TGTGCCAGCAGTTACTGGACAGGGGATGAGCAGTACTTC
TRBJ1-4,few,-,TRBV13,CASNVRGTNEKLFF,TGTGCCAGCAACGTACGGGGAACTAATGAAAAACTGTTTTTT
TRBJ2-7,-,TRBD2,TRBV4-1,CASSQTASGDYEQYF,TGCGCCAGCAGCCAAACGGCTAGCGGGGACTACGAGCAGTACTTC
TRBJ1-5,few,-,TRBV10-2,CASSDQGPSDQPQHF,TGCGCCAGCAGTGACCAGGGTCCCTCAGATCAGCCCCAGCATTTT
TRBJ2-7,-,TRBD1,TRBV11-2,CASSFTDRVLEQYF,TGTGCCAGCAGCTTCACGGACAGGGTTCTCGAGCAGTACTTC
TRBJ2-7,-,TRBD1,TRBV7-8,CASSPRQGLAYEQYF,TGTGCCAGCAGCCCTCGACAGGGGTTAGCCTACGAGCAGTACTTC
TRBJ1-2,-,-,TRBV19,CASSPTGGWGYTF,TGTGCCAGTAGTCCGACCGGGGGATGGGGCTACACCTTC
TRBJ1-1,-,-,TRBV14,CASSQDSVITEAFF,TGTGCCAGCAGCCAAGATTCGGTGATCACTGAAGCTTTCTTT
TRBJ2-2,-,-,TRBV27,CATKRTLDTGELFF,TGTGCCACTAAGAGGACTCTAGACACCGGGGAGCTGTTTTTT
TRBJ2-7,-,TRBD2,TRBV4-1,CASSQDGRIAGVEQYF,TGCGCCAGCAGCCAAGATGGCAGAATAGCGGGAGTCGAGCAGTACTTC
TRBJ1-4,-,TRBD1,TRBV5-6,CASSSGGDRGLSANEKLFF,TGTGCCAGCAGCTCTGGAGGGGACAGGGGGCTTTCGGCTAATGAAAAACTGTTTTTT
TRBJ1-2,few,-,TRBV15,CATSRRQTNYGYTF,TGTGCCACCAGCAGACGGCAGACTAACTATGGCTACACCTTC
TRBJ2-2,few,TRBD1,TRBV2,CASSEDRGGTGELFF,TGTGCCAGCAGTGAGGACAGGGGTGGCACCGGGGAGCTGTTTTTT
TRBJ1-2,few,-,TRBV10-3,CAIRSLSHNGYTF,TGTGCCATCAGAAGCCTATCCCATAATGGCTACACCTTC
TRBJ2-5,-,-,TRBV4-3,CASSRQSRGETQYF,TGCGCCAGCAGCCGACAGAGTCGGGGGGAGACCCAGTACTTC
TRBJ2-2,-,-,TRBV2,CASHQTGELFF,TGTGCCAGCCATCAAACCGGGGAGCTGTTTTTT
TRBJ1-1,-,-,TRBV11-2,CASSREPGYTEAFF,TGTGCCAGCAGCCGTGAGCCAGGCTACACTGAAGCTTTCTTT
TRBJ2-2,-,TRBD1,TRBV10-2,CASASRTGVGTGELFF,TGCGCCAGCGCATCCCGGACAGGGGTCGGAACCGGGGAGCTGTTTTTT
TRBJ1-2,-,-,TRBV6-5,CATTDRTYGYTF,TGTGCCACCACCGACAGAACCTATGGCTACACCTTC
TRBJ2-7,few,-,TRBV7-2,CASSSGESYEQYF,TGTGCCAGCAGCTCAGGAGAGAGCTACGAGCAGTACTTC
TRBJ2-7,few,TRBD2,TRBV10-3,CAISGWTSGRSSYEQYF,TGTGCCATCAGTGGTTGGACTAGCGGTAGAAGCTCCTACGAGCAGTACTTC
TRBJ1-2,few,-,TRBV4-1,CASSQEIYRLGDGYTF,TGCGCCAGCAGCCAAGAAATCTACAGGCTTGGGGATGGCTACACCTTC
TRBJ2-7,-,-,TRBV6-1,CASSEARYGAGSYEQYF,TGTGCCAGCAGTGAAGCCCGATATGGGGCCGGCTCCTACGAGCAGTACTTC
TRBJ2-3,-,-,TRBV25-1,CASSQGTSTDTQYF,TGTGCCAGCAGTCAGGGTACGAGCACAGATACGCAGTATTTT